This passage covers 13 T cell receptor beta chains from one sample sequenced in a study of T cells in Graves' hyperthyroidism and ophthalmopathy. What was amplified from RNA transcripts were TCR beta CDR3 regions. TCR CDR3 regions were first amplified by RT-PCR with HTBI primers. TCRdb ran MiXCR on the multiplex PCR reads and lists one entry per CDR3 protein. The sample lists hundreds of thousands of distinct CDR3 sequences, about two fifths occurring once. The sample was blood. Receptors were obtained from a man aged 18 to 29 with Graves' hyperthyroidism.

The J gene is TRBJ1-1, the V gene TRBV7-9, with D perhaps TRBD1 (6 bases). The ends were cut back, 1 base at V and 7 bases at J, with 13 bases in the middle. Germline values: CDR1 SEHNR, CDR2 FQNEAQ (reference sequence). The CDR3 is made up of 14 amino acids. The CDR3 region has the DNA TGTGCCAGCAGCTTAGTCCTCAGGGGTGGTGAAGCTTTCTTT. It codes for CASSLVLRGGEAFF.

This clonotype has at least ten counts. This chain links TRBV2 with TRBJ1-1; D remains ambiguous. Germline values: CDR1 SNHLY, CDR2 FYNNEI. V lost 6 bases to trimming and J lost 3 bases, with 11 bases between them. The CDR3 has 13 residues. DNA of the CDR3: TGTGCCAGCAGATGGCAGTCGGACACTGAAGCTTTCTTT. Translation: CASRWQSDTEAFF.

The sample holds a few counts of this clonotype. The J gene is TRBJ2-5, the V gene TRBV9; 9 bases map to TRBD1. Germline CDR1 SGDLS, CDR2 YYNGEE. V was pared by 3 bases and J by 5 bases, with 5 bases of the junction left unmatched. The length of the CDR3 is 14 residues. CDR3 residues: CASSAGDRVETQYF. CDR3 DNA sequence: TGTGCCAGCAGCGCGGGGGACAGGGTCGAGACCCAGTACTTC.

The table lists this clonotype with a count of one. This chain connects TRBV29-1 to TRBJ1-4; D possibly corresponds to TRBD1 (6 bases). Germline lookup yields CDR1 SQVTM and CDR2 ANQGSEA. The CDR3 has 12 amino acids. The ends were cut back, 6 bases at V and 8 bases at J, with 13 bases in the middle. The CDR3 DNA is TGCAGCGTAGCGGGGGGCGCCGAAAAACTGTTTTTT. As protein: CSVAGGAEKLFF.

This clonotype was counted between two and nine times. This chain joins TRBV25-1 and TRBJ1-4, with 7 bases that match TRBD1. CDR3 length: 17 amino acids. In germline, CDR1 is MGHDK, CDR2 SYGVNS. J lost 5 bases, V lost 5 bases, and 14 bases had no gene match. The CDR3 reads CASSSTHLTGLNEKLFF. In nucleotides, the CDR3 is TGTGCCAGCAGTTCAACTCACCTGACAGGGCTGAATGAAAAACTGTTTTTT. Based on the CDR3 plus reference TRBV25-1 and TRBJ1-4, the full variable domain is EADIYQTPRYLVIGTGKKITLECSQTMGHDKMYWYQQDPGMELHLIHYSYGVNSTEKGDLSSESTVSRIRTEHFPLTLESARPSHTSQYLCASSSTHLTGLNEKLFFGSGTQLSVL.

This clonotype was seen only a few times. The V and J genes are TRBV13 and TRBJ1-2, with D possibly TRBD1 on 5 matching bases. The V end was cut by 5 bases, the J end by 8 bases, with 18 bases between. This CDR3 comprises 14 residues. The germline V gene has CDR1 PRHDT and CDR2 FYEKMQ (reference sequence). The CDR3 DNA reads as TGTGCCAGCAGCCCCCGTCCGGGGGAGGACGGCTACACCTTC. Protein sequence: CASSPRPGEDGYTF.

This clonotype occurred many times. The chain recombines TRBV7-9 with TRBJ2-7, with D hard to call. CDR3 length: 14 amino acids. The V gene lost 5 bases and the J gene lost 2 bases, with 13 bases spanning the gap. The germline gives CDR1 SEHNR, CDR2 FQNEAQ (reference sequence). The CDR3 protein is CASSTGVKAYEQYF. Here the CDR3 DNA reads TGTGCCAGCAGCACCGGCGTAAAGGCCTACGAGCAGTACTTC.

On this clonotype itself: A read error may be the cause here, since a much bigger clone is one base away. V gene TRBV7-9 combines with J gene TRBJ1-5, with a weak D call TRBD1 (5 bases). CDR1 and CDR2 from the germline V gene are SEHNR and FQNEAQ (reference sequence). CDR3 length equals 14 residues. V was pared by 9 bases and J by 1 base, with 13 bases between. CDR3 sequence (DNA): TGTGCCAGGAGCCCCGGGACGAGCAATCAGCCCCAGCATTTT. As protein: CARSPGTSNQPQHF.

This chain joins TRBV4-1 and TRBJ1-5, with D possibly being TRBD1 (5 bases). CDR3 length: 17 residues. Trimming removed 1 base at V and 2 bases at J, with 15 bases between. Germline V gene data show CDR1 as MGHRA and CDR2 as YSYEKL. The CDR3 nucleotides read TGCGCCAGCAGCCAAGTACTCGGGGGTCGGCGCAATCAGCCCCAGCATTTT. Residues: CASSQVLGGRRNQPQHF.

V and J are TRBV10-3 and TRBJ2-5; weak D call: TRBD2 (5 bases). The germline V gene encodes CDR1 ENHRY and CDR2 SYGVKD. V gave up 5 bases and J gave up 5 bases, with 12 bases separating them. The CDR3 spans 13 residues. CDR3 in DNA: TGTGCCATCAGTAGCAGCCGGGGTGAGACCCAGTACTTC. Residues: CAISSSRGETQYF.

For this clonotype: This may come from a read error, since a much larger clone is one base off. The J gene is TRBJ2-7, the V gene TRBV15, with D tentatively TRBD2 (5 bases). The CDR3 covers 15 residues. Looked up from germline, CDR1 is LNHNV and CDR2 is YYDKDF (reference sequence). As DNA, the CDR3 is TGTGCCACCAGCGGAGATCGGGCCCAACGGGAAGAGCAGTACTTC. Translated, it gives CATSGDRAQREEQYF.

This clonotype was seen at least ten times. The chain links TRBV9 to TRBJ2-7; 7 nucleotides match TRBD2. V lost 0 bases to trimming and J lost 5 bases; unmatched junction nucleotides: 2. The CDR3 consists of 13 residues. CDR1 SGDLS and CDR2 YYNGEE come from the germline V gene. CDR3 loop: CASSVGEGNEQYF. The CDR3 coding sequence is TGTGCCAGCAGCGTAGGGGAGGGTAACGAGCAGTACTTC. Full variable domain (missing parts from reference TRBV9 and TRBJ2-7): DSGVTQTPKHLITATGQRVTLRCSPRSGDLSVYWYQQSLDQGLQFLIQYYNGEERAKGNILERFSAQQFPDLHSELNLSSLELGDSALYFCASSVGEGNEQYFGPGTRLTVT.

The table lists this clonotype with many counts. In nucleotides, the CDR3 is TGTGCCAGCACGCAGGGACAGGGGAGCGGACAGCCCCAGCATTTT. Translated, it gives CASTQGQGSGQPQHF. The rearrangement joins TRBV2 to TRBJ1-5; 10 bases line up with TRBD1. The ends lost 7 bases at V and 7 bases at J; junction bases unmatched: 10. CDR1 is SNHLY, CDR2 FYNNEI, per germline. The CDR3 has 15 residues. Full variable domain (outside the CDR3, taken from reference TRBV2 and TRBJ1-5): EPEVTQTPSHQVTQMGQEVILRCVPISNHLYFYWYRQILGQKVEFLVSFYNNEISEKSEIFDDQFSVERPDGSNFTLKIRSTKLEDSAMYFCASTQGQGSGQPQHFGDGTRLSIL.